Following are 28 T cell receptor beta chains from one sample sequenced in a study of blood T cell repertoires in COVID-19. Clones were read by immunoSEQ multiplex PCR, and TCRdb kept only the in-frame ones, dropping some. The profile covers 150,000 or so clones, with about 87% appearing a single time and roughly 6.1% taken by the ten largest. The material sequenced was peripheral blood. Receptors were obtained from a man older than 75 with acute or convalescent COVID-19.

This chain connects TRBV19 to TRBJ2-3, with TRBD2 as a possible D gene (5 bases). V was pared by 5 bases and J by 2 bases, with 8 bases between. The germline V gene encodes CDR1 LNHDA and CDR2 SQIVND (reference sequence). The CDR3 consists of 13 residues. The CDR3 DNA is TGTGCCAGTAGTCCGAGGGCCACAGATACGCAGTATTTT. Protein product: CASSPRATDTQYF. Full variable domain (remainder filled in from reference TRBV19 and TRBJ2-3): DGGITQSPKYLFRKEGQNVTLSCEQNLNHDAMYWYRQDPGQGLRLIYYSQIVNDFQKGDIAEGYSVSREKKESFPLTVTSAQKNPTAFYLCASSPRATDTQYFGPGTRLTVL.

The genes are TRBV27 and TRBJ2-5; TRBD2 matches 11 bases. This CDR3 is built from 16 residues. V gave up 6 bases and J gave up 5 bases; unmatched junction bases: 11. CDR1 and CDR2 (germline): MNHEY, SMNVEV (reference sequence). The CDR3: CASRYKTSGSAETQYF. The CDR3 coding sequence is TGTGCCAGCAGATACAAAACTAGCGGGAGCGCGGAGACCCAGTACTTC.

V is TRBV5-1 and J is TRBJ2-1; TRBD2 matches 10 bases. The germline V gene encodes CDR1 SGHRS and CDR2 YFSETQ. This CDR3 region has 16 residues. V trimming: 2 bases; J trimming: 8 bases; junction bases outside the gene matches: 10. This CDR3 reads CASSFGAGGPGYEQFF. For the CDR3, the DNA is TGCGCCAGCAGCTTTGGAGCGGGAGGGCCAGGTTATGAGCAGTTCTTC.

The V call is TRBV14, the J call TRBJ2-7, with no clear D. CDR3 length: 12 residues. Trimming stripped 5 bases from V and 4 bases from J, with 9 bases between. In germline, CDR1 is SGHDN, CDR2 FVKESK. The CDR3 DNA reads TGTGCCAGCAGCGTGAACACGTACGAGCAGTACTTC. Its translation is CASSVNTYEQYF.

The chain is built from TRBV28 and TRBJ2-7; TRBD2 agrees at 10 bases. The CDR3 is made up of 15 amino acids. With V trimmed by 6 bases and J by 0 bases, 5 bases remained unmatched. Germline V gene sequence: CDR1 MDHEN, CDR2 SYDVKM. The chain's CDR3 is CASSRSGRSSYEQYF. CDR3 coding DNA: TGTGCCAGCAGCCGTAGCGGGAGGAGCTCCTACGAGCAGTACTTC. Using reference TRBV28 and TRBJ2-7 for the parts outside the CDR3, the full variable domain is DVKVTQSSRYLVKRTGEKVFLECVQDMDHENMFWYRQDPGLGLRLIYFSYDVKMKEKGDIPEGYSVSREKKERFSLILESASTNQTSMYLCASSRSGRSSYEQYFGPGTRLTVT.

The chain recombines TRBV9 with TRBJ1-1; the D gene is possibly TRBD1 (5 bases). The CDR3 is 15 residues long. CDR1 is SGDLS, CDR2 YYNGEE, per germline. V lost 0 bases to trimming and J lost 5 bases, with 14 bases between them. The CDR3 region has the DNA TGTGCCAGCAGCGTAGGGGGGACTTCAAAAACTGAAGCTTTCTTT. As protein: CASSVGGTSKTEAFF.

V is TRBV30 and J is TRBJ2-7; 9 nucleotides align to TRBD1. The CDR3 totals 20 residues. The junction had 20 bases not matched to a gene; V was cut back by 1 base and J by 1 base. CDR1 is GTSNPN and CDR2 is SVGIG in the germline V gene (reference sequence). This CDR3 reads CAWSDTGTGRRYPPSYEQYF. CDR3 coding DNA: TGTGCCTGGAGTGATACCGGGACAGGGCGTCGTTACCCCCCATCCTACGAGCAGTACTTC.

V is TRBV2 and J is TRBJ2-1, with 9 bases lining up with TRBD2. The CDR3 loop spans 15 amino acids. CDR1 is SNHLY and CDR2 is FYNNEI in the germline V gene. The ends lost 6 bases at V and 4 bases at J; junction bases unmatched: 7. The CDR3 loop reads CASRDSGGHYNEQFF. Written as DNA, the CDR3 is TGTGCCAGCAGGGATAGCGGGGGCCATTACAATGAGCAGTTCTTC.

This chain uses TRBV6-5 with TRBJ1-4; 7 bases agree with TRBD1. Trimming removed 5 bases from V and 2 bases from J; junction bases left unmatched: 2. This CDR3 is built from 14 residues. Germline values: CDR1 MNHEY, CDR2 SVGAGI. CDR3 nucleotide sequence: TGTGCCAGCAGTCAACAGGGGACTAATGAAAAACTGTTTTTT. It encodes CASSQQGTNEKLFF.

The rearrangement uses TRBV10-3 and TRBJ1-1; D might be TRBD1 (5 bases). The CDR3 length is 14 residues. With 7 bases removed from V and 1 base from J, the gap between germline ends came to 13 bases. Germline V CDR1 and CDR2: ENHRY, SYGVKD. The CDR3, as DNA: TGTGCCATCAAGGCAGGGAGGGAGAACACTGAAGCTTTCTTT. Residues: CAIKAGRENTEAFF.

V gene TRBV7-2 combines with J gene TRBJ2-7; 7 positions match TRBD1. Germline V CDR1 and CDR2: SGHTA, FQGNSA. This CDR3 has 18 residues. V lost 5 bases and J lost 1; bases outside the gene matches: 17. The CDR3 nucleotides read TGTGCCAGCAGCCTAGACCGGAACTTGAGGGACAGATCCTACGAGCAGTACTTC. This gives the protein CASSLDRNLRDRSYEQYF.

The chain has TRBV5-3 and TRBJ2-1; D not resolved. TRBV5-3 is an ORF, and what it does is uncertain. V lost 1 base, J lost 15 bases, and 11 bases lay in between. The length of the CDR3 is 11 residues. CDR3 in DNA: TGTGCCAGAAGCTTGATTCAAGAACTGTTCTTC. The encoded protein is CARSLIQELFF.

The J gene is TRBJ1-1, the V gene TRBV12-3 or TRBV12-4, with D possibly matching TRBD1 (5 bases). V lost 5 bases to trimming and J lost 8 bases, with 9 bases between them. The CDR3 contains 11 residues. CDR3 bases: TGTGCCAGCAGTCAAACAGGAGAAGCTTTCTTT. The encoded protein is CASSQTGEAFF.

This chain joins TRBV6-6 and TRBJ2-1; TRBD2 matches 7 bases. Germline V gene data show CDR1 as MNHNY and CDR2 as SVGAGI (reference sequence). J gave up 1 base and V 4 bases, and 7 bases lay outside the gene matches. This CDR3 contains 16 residues. The CDR3 nucleotides are TGTGCCAGCAGTTTCCTGACTAGCTTATCCTACAATGAGCAGTTCTTC. This sequence encodes CASSFLTSLSYNEQFF.

This chain connects TRBV5-4 to TRBJ2-4; TRBD1 matches at 8 bases. Germline V gene data show CDR1 as SGHNT and CDR2 as YYREEE (reference sequence). The CDR3 is 14 residues long. J lost 7 bases, V lost 5 bases, and 8 bases had no gene match. The CDR3 region is CASSFRDRSNIQYF. CDR3 DNA sequence: TGTGCCAGCAGTTTCCGGGACAGGAGCAACATTCAGTACTTC. Together with reference TRBV5-4 and TRBJ2-4, the CDR3 gives the full variable domain: ETGVTQSPTHLIKTRGQQVTLRCSSQSGHNTVSWYQQALGQGPQFIFQYYREEENGRGNFPPRFSGLQFPNYSSELNVNALELDDSALYLCASSFRDRSNIQYFGAGTRLSVL.

This chain links TRBV2 with TRBJ1-2; D is unclear. Germline V gene sequence: CDR1 SNHLY, CDR2 FYNNEI. The CDR3 sequence is 13 residues long. Trimming stripped 4 bases from V and 3 bases from J, with 9 bases between. The CDR3 loop is CASSVTRDYGYTF. DNA for the CDR3: TGTGCCAGCAGTGTCACGAGGGACTATGGCTACACCTTC.

The chain has TRBV6-5 and TRBJ2-1; a possible D gene is TRBD2 (6 bases). The CDR3 has 13 amino acids. Trimming stripped 0 bases from V and 8 bases from J, with 8 bases between. Germline V CDR1 and CDR2: MNHEY, SVGAGI. The CDR3 nucleotides read TGTGCCAGCAGTTACTCGCGGGGCCATGAGCAGTTCTTC. Translated, it gives CASSYSRGHEQFF.

The CDR3 protein is CASSIRGSSYNEQFF. Written as DNA, the CDR3 is TGTGCCAGCAGCATAAGAGGGAGCTCCTACAATGAGCAGTTCTTC. The chain joins TRBV3-1 (or the pseudogene TRBV3-2) to TRBJ2-1, with D perhaps TRBD2 (5 bases). Deletions cut 5 bases from V and 0 bases from J, with 11 bases between. Germline loops: CDR1 LGHDT, CDR2 YNNKEL (reference sequence). The CDR3 spans 15 residues.

The chain employs TRBV6-5 and TRBJ1-4, with 10 bases aligning to TRBD1. The junction had 6 bases not matched to a gene; V was cut back by 6 bases and J by 8 bases. The CDR3 extends over 14 amino acids. Germline V gene sequence: CDR1 MNHEY, CDR2 SVGAGI. CDR3 in amino acids: CASRRTGGEEKLFF. In nucleotides, the CDR3 is TGTGCCAGCAGACGGACAGGGGGGGAAGAAAAACTGTTTTTT.

This chain connects TRBV19 to TRBJ1-5, with 8 bases fitting TRBD1. This CDR3 comprises 14 residues. Germline V CDR1 and CDR2: LNHDA, SQIVND (reference sequence). Unmatched junction bases numbered 2, after V lost 7 bases and J lost 0 bases. Written as DNA, the CDR3 is TGTGCCAGTACCGGGACAGGTAGCAATCAGCCCCAGCATTTT. It translates to CASTGTGSNQPQHF.

This clone was recorded only once. Written as DNA, the CDR3 is TGTGCCAGCAGTCAAGGGACGGGGGGCACTGAAGCTTTCTTT. It codes for CASSQGTGGTEAFF. V and J are TRBV6-6 and TRBJ1-1; possibly TRBD1 for D (5 bases). V dropped 5 bases and J dropped 4 bases, with 14 bases sitting between them. In germline, CDR1 is MNHNY, CDR2 SVGAGI (reference sequence). The CDR3 runs to 14 residues.

This chain connects TRBV3-1 (or the pseudogene TRBV3-2) to TRBJ1-6, with D possibly being TRBD1 (6 bases). Trimming left V 5 bases short and J 6 bases short, with 14 bases between. The CDR3 covers 15 residues. Germline loops: CDR1 LGHDT, CDR2 YNNKEL (reference sequence). CDR3 coding DNA: TGTGCCAGCAGCAGACCTCGAGGGGGTAATTCACCCCTCCACTTT. Translation: CASSRPRGGNSPLHF.

CDR3 sequence reads: CASRTQTGVLNSPLHF. The CDR3 DNA reads TGTGCCAGCAGGACCCAGACAGGGGTTCTTAATTCACCCCTCCACTTT. The chain is built from TRBV28 and TRBJ1-6, with 8 nucleotides matching TRBD1. The CDR3 is made up of 16 amino acids. Germline trimming cut 6 bases from V and 6 bases from J; bases unmatched to any gene: 10. Germline loops: CDR1 MDHEN, CDR2 SYDVKM.

This clone has a single count. V is TRBV5-1 and J is TRBJ2-3, with 9 bases aligning to TRBD1. Germline V gives CDR1 SGHRS, CDR2 YFSETQ. This CDR3 contains 16 residues. V was pared by 0 bases and J by 0 bases, with 2 bases of the junction left unmatched. The CDR3 bases are TGCGCCAGCAGCTTGGGGGACAGGGCCAGCACAGATACGCAGTATTTT. It codes for CASSLGDRASTDTQYF.

Only one count was recorded for this clone. This chain uses TRBV27 with TRBJ1-4, with TRBD1 matching over 10 bases. The V and J ends lost 4 bases and 2 bases, in that order; junction bases with no gene match: 7. Germline values: CDR1 MNHEY, CDR2 SMNVEV (reference sequence). The CDR3 runs to 17 residues. The CDR3: CASSSYRDRGTNEKLFF. The CDR3 nucleotides read TGTGCCAGCAGTTCCTACCGGGACAGGGGCACTAATGAAAAACTGTTTTTT.

As regards this clone: The same CDR3 can be traced to other DNA sequences in this sample. This chain connects TRBV5-1 to TRBJ2-5, with D possibly TRBD2 on 6 matching bases. The CDR3 consists of 13 residues. CDR1 is SGHRS and CDR2 is YFSETQ in the germline V gene. The V end lost 0 bases, the J end lost 5 bases, and 8 bases lay between the germline ends. Here the CDR3 reads CASSLAGAETQYF. CDR3 nucleotides: TGCGCCAGCAGCTTGGCGGGAGCGGAGACCCAGTACTTC. The full variable domain, in which reference TRBV5-1 and TRBJ2-5 provide the parts outside the CDR3, is KAGVTQTPRYLIKTRGQQVTLSCSPISGHRSVSWYQQTPGQGLQFLFEYFSETQRNKGNFPGRFSGRQFSNSRSEMNVSTLELGDSALYLCASSLAGAETQYFGPGTRLLVL.

The rearrangement links TRBV7-2 to TRBJ2-5; TRBD1 aligns across 8 bases. The CDR3 sequence is 15 residues long. V was pared by 4 bases and J by 5 bases, with 9 bases of the junction left unmatched. CDR1 is SGHTA and CDR2 is FQGNSA in the germline V gene. The CDR3 sequence: CASSSDRGSYETQYF. The CDR3 DNA reads TGTGCCAGCAGCTCCGACAGGGGATCTTATGAGACCCAGTACTTC.

The chain joins TRBV19 to TRBJ1-5; D perhaps matches TRBD1 (5 bases). Germline CDR1 is LNHDA and CDR2 is SQIVND (reference sequence). The CDR3 has 14 residues. V was trimmed by 6 bases and J by 6 bases, leaving 15 bases between them. The CDR3 reads CASRGSGPLQPQHF. The CDR3 bases are TGTGCCAGTAGAGGATCAGGGCCTCTTCAGCCCCAGCATTTT.